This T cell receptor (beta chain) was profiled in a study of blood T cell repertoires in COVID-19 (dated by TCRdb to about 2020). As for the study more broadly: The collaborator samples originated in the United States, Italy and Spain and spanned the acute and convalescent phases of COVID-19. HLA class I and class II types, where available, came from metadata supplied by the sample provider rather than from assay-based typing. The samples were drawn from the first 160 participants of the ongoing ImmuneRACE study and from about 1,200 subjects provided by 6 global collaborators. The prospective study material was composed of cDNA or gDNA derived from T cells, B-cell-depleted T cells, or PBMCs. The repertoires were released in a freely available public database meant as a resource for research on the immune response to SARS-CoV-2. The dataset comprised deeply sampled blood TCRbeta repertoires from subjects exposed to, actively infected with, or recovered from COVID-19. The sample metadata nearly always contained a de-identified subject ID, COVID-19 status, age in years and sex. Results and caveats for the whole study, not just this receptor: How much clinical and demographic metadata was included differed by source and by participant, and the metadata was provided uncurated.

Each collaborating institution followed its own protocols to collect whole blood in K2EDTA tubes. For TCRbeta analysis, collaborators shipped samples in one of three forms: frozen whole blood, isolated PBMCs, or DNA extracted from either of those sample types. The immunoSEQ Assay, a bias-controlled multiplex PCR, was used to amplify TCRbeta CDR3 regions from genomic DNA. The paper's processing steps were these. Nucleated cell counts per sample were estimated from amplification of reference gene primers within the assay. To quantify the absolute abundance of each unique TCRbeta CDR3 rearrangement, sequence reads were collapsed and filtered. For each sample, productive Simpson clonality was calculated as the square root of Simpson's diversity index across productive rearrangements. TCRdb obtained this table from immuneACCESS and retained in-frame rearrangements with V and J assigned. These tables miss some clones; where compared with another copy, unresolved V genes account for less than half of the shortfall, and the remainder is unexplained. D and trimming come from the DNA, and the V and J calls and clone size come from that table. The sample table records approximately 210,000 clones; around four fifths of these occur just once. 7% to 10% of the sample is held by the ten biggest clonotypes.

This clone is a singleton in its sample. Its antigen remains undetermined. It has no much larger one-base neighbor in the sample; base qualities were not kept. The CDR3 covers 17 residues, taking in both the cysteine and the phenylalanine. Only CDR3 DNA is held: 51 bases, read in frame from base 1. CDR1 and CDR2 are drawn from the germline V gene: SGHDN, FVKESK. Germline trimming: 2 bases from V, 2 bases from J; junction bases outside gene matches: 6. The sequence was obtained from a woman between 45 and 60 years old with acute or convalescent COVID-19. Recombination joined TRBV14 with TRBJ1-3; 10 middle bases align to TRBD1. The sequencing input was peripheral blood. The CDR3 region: CASSQMTGQGTGNTIYF. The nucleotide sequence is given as TGTGCCAGCAGCCAAATGACGGGACAGGGGACTGGAAACACCATATATTTT.